This is a list of T cell receptor beta chains from one sample in a study of T cell responses to AZD1222 COVID-19 vaccine. Libraries were prepared by immunoSEQ multiplex PCR; TCRdb keeps only in-frame clonotypes and omits some of them. The table includes tens of thousands of clones, around 88% detected once. Specimen: peripheral blood, collected on day 0 of AZD1222 vaccination. Receptors originate from an adult in good health. The CDR3 runs from the conserved cysteine through the conserved F or W. Fields, in order: J gene, V gene, CDR3 protein.

>TRBJ2-1|TRBV9
CASSVSTWSGPEGGEQFF
>TRBJ2-2|TRBV7-9
CASSSPASGGGELFF
>TRBJ2-7|TRBV27
CASSPTQQGVQLEQYF
>TRBJ1-3|TRBV7-9
CASSPQGRSGNTIYF
>TRBJ1-1|TRBV3-1/TRBV3-2
CASSQGTANTEAFF
>TRBJ1-5|TRBV19
CASSLEGPGVLTDQPQHF
>TRBJ2-5|TRBV28
CASSLTTQFGPGRETQYF
>TRBJ1-2|TRBV24-1
CATSQPKPPDYGYTF
>TRBJ1-6|TRBV6-5
CASSYAGTDSPLHF
>TRBJ2-7|TRBV5-6
CASSLQGYEQYF
>TRBJ2-7|TRBV11-2
CASSPEVHRGYEQYF
>TRBJ2-7|TRBV23-1
CASSPGSRGPSEQYF
>TRBJ1-2|TRBV6-6
CASSSGQLYGYTF
>TRBJ2-1|TRBV7-2
CASSLDGGAQFF
>TRBJ2-5|TRBV4-2
CASSQDGAGGETQYF
>TRBJ1-2|TRBV28
CASSPHHREGGYTF
>TRBJ2-5|TRBV19
CASSIWPVVNF
>TRBJ2-2|TRBV4-3
CASSQDSSYLTAGELFF
>TRBJ2-1|TRBV3-1/TRBV3-2
CASSLKGGFSYNEQFF
>TRBJ1-2|TRBV10-3
CAISESSGGDYGYTF
>TRBJ1-1|TRBV28
CASSLLDLNTEAFF
>TRBJ1-4|TRBV7-2
CASSLASVTNEKLFF
>TRBJ2-3|TRBV6-1
CASSETGLQYF
>TRBJ1-2|TRBV3-1/TRBV3-2
CASSQMTTGEGYTF
>TRBJ1-4|TRBV18
CASSPPTEREEKLFF
>TRBJ1-1|TRBV5-1
CASSELGQNTEAFF
>TRBJ1-1|TRBV11-2
CASLSRVGTEAFF
>TRBJ1-4|TRBV27
CASSPLRATNEKLFF
>TRBJ1-2|TRBV10-3
CAISESRDNYGYTF
>TRBJ2-7|TRBV6-2/TRBV6-3
CASSQTSGGSYEQYF
>TRBJ1-5|TRBV27
CASSSGRGSFSNQPQHF
>TRBJ1-5|TRBV7-9
CASSLDISNQPQHF
>TRBJ2-7|TRBV7-2
CASSLSTASEQYF
>TRBJ1-5|TRBV9
CASSAGGSGSWPQHF
>TRBJ2-3|TRBV7-2
CASSPRLAGGSDTQYF
>TRBJ1-5|TRBV5-1
CASSSGTDKNQPQHF
>TRBJ2-3|TRBV6-5
CASSYQGADTQYF
>TRBJ1-1|TRBV28
CASSRPGQMNTEAFF
>TRBJ2-7|TRBV6-5
CASGERSYEQYF
>TRBJ2-5|TRBV7-3
CASSLTRQETQYF
>TRBJ2-1|TRBV14
CASSQLGTSGNNEQFF
>TRBJ1-3|TRBV5-6
CASSDRLGNTIYF
>TRBJ2-7|TRBV19
CASSILGGAYEQYF
>TRBJ2-7|TRBV5-4
CASSADSSYEQYF
>TRBJ2-5|TRBV7-8
CASSLGRGGQETQYF
>TRBJ1-4|TRBV9
CASSVGGSPNEKLFF
>TRBJ2-5|TRBV24-1
CATSDYTKPVETQYF
>TRBJ2-2|TRBV19
CASSAQTGIGELFF
>TRBJ2-3|TRBV5-4
CASIQAGGVEDTQYF
>TRBJ2-7|TRBV5-1
CASSLGNGGWIVDEQYF
>TRBJ2-1|TRBV19
CASSIGVPEGQFF
>TRBJ1-4|TRBV9
CASRRGLSNEKLFF
>TRBJ2-1|TRBV5-1
CASSQLAGEGEQFF
>TRBJ2-3|TRBV25-1
CASSGLGGPITDTQYF
>TRBJ2-1|TRBV7-9
CASSFLVSDEQFF
>TRBJ1-2|TRBV18
CASSPDSSYGYTF
>TRBJ2-7|TRBV5-1
CASSMGLGQGYEQYF
>TRBJ1-5|TRBV6-2/TRBV6-3
CASSYGQGLPAQHF
>TRBJ2-2|TRBV21-1
CASSGGLDNTGELFF